The source of this T cell receptor beta chain is a study of technical replicates of blood from a handful of donors. Trimming took 7 bases from V and 7 from J; bases not matched to a gene: 11. From germline, CDR1 is SGDLS and CDR2 YYNGEE. The CDR3 runs 13 residues. Clones were sequenced by immunoSEQ multiplex PCR, and TCRdb holds only the in-frame ones, with some missing. In the table there are roughly 66,000 clones, approximately 86% of which are singletons. The chain links TRBV9 to TRBJ2-7; 7 positions match TRBD2. Sequenced sample: PBMCs. The sequence derives from a human donor in good health. Some clones in this sample may be carry-over from other donors' samples. The CDR3 nucleotides are TGTGCCAGCGGGCGGGGGACTCTGGGGGAGCAGTACTTC. It codes for CASGRGTLGEQYF.